This TCR beta chain was profiled in a study of blood T cell repertoires in COVID-19. Study background: Sources were T cells, B-cell-depleted T cells, or PBMCs; the material itself was cDNA or gDNA.

Germline values: CDR1 SQVTM, CDR2 ANQGSEA. CDR3 length: 14 residues. The V end lost 1 base, the J end lost 6 bases, and 15 bases lay between the germline ends. The repertoire was sequenced with immunoSEQ multiplex PCR; TCRdb's copy has only in-frame clones and lacks some. The table shows 150,000 or so clones, with about 79% occurring only once. The receptor was derived from a man over 45 who had recovered from COVID-19. This chain joins TRBV29-1 and TRBJ1-2; maybe TRBD1 (5 bases). The source material was PBMCs or T cells enriched from blood (not recorded which). The CDR3 DNA follows: TGCAGCGTTGAAGGCGGGGGAGTGGATGATGGCTACACCTTC. It specifies CSVEGGGVDDGYTF.